The 27 T cell receptor beta chains listed next were all sequenced from one sample in a study of cytomegalovirus exposure and HLA in healthy donors. Primers included in the PCR were 60 Vbeta and 13 Jbeta primers. Libraries were prepared by immunoSEQ multiplex PCR; TCRdb keeps only in-frame clonotypes and omits some of them. The sample lists approximately 97,000 clones, around 57% occurring once. The sequencing sample was made of PBMCs. These receptors were obtained from a human donor in good health.

The rearrangement links TRBV6-5 to TRBJ2-1, with TRBD1 identical over 7 bases. The CDR3 totals 15 residues. V lost 2 bases and J lost 9; bases outside the gene matches: 10. Germline V gene data show CDR1 as MNHEY and CDR2 as SVGAGI. CDR3 DNA: TGTGCCAGCAGTTACATCGGGACAGAGTTTGGTGAGCAGTTCTTC. This sequence encodes CASSYIGTEFGEQFF.

This clone was seen only once. The chain is built from TRBV6-1 and TRBJ2-5; 12 bases match TRBD2. The ends lost 0 bases at V and 5 bases at J; junction bases unmatched: 1. The length of the CDR3 is 15 residues. The germline gives CDR1 MNHNS, CDR2 SASEGT. CDR3 sequence: CASSEAGTSGETQYF. For the CDR3, the DNA is TGTGCCAGCAGTGAAGCGGGGACTAGCGGGGAGACCCAGTACTTC.

The rearrangement links TRBV14 to TRBJ2-4; TRBD1 matches 8 bases. The CDR3 length is 19 residues. Germline V gives CDR1 SGHDN, CDR2 FVKESK. Germline trimming cut 0 bases from V and 10 bases from J; bases unmatched to any gene: 20. CDR3 protein: CASSQERLGDRGDAGIQYF. The CDR3 region has the DNA TGTGCCAGCAGCCAAGAAAGGCTGGGAGACAGGGGCGATGCCGGGATTCAGTACTTC. Filled out from reference TRBV14 and TRBJ2-4, the complete variable domain reads EAGVTQFPSHSVIEKGQTVTLRCDPISGHDNLYWYRRVMGKEIKFLLHFVKESKQDESGMPNNRFLAERTGGTYSTLKVQPAELEDSGVYFCASSQERLGDRGDAGIQYFGAGTRLSVL.

The V gene is TRBV10-2, the J gene TRBJ2-3; a possible D gene is TRBD1 (6 bases). The CDR3 is 16 amino acids. Germline V gives CDR1 WSHSY, CDR2 SAAADI. V lost 0 bases and J 5 bases, leaving 15 bases between the germline ends. For the CDR3, the DNA is TGCGCCAGCAGTGAGTCACAGGGCGGGTTGAGAGATACGCAGTATTTT. Translated, it gives CASSESQGGLRDTQYF.

The V and J genes are TRBV21-1 and TRBJ1-1; the table's TRBD1 call for D was not verified on the DNA. TRBV21-1 is deemed a pseudogene. The CDR3 spans 14 residues. CDR3 in DNA: TGTGCCAGCATCAAACTGGGACAGGGGGCTGGGGCTTTCTTT. This translates into CASIKLGQGAGAFF.

The chain carries TRBV28 and TRBJ2-6; D remains unclear. The germline V gene has CDR1 MDHEN and CDR2 SYDVKM. Trimming took 1 base from V and 0 from J, leaving 10 bases between them. This CDR3 comprises 17 residues. The CDR3 DNA reads TGTGCCAGCAGTTTATTTGACATATTCTCTGGGGCCAACGTCCTGACTTTC. Protein product: CASSLFDIFSGANVLTF.

This clone was observed once. The CDR3 region is CASSLRGQGAQPQHF. Written as DNA, the CDR3 is TGTGCCAGCAGTTTGAGGGGACAGGGGGCTCAGCCCCAGCATTTT. The chain couples TRBV28 to TRBJ1-5, with 12 bases fitting TRBD1. This CDR3 has 15 residues. V was clipped by 3 bases and J by 6 bases; unmatched bases: 3. Germline V lookup: CDR1 MDHEN, CDR2 SYDVKM.

The V and J genes are TRBV28 and TRBJ2-7, with TRBD1 identical over 7 bases. The CDR3 has 12 amino acids. V shed 10 bases, J shed 2 bases, and the junction held 5 bases outside the gene matches. The germline CDR1 and CDR2 sequences are MDHEN and SYDVKM. CDR3 bases: TGTGCCACGTCAGGGGGTCCCTACGAGCAGTACTTC. Its translation: CATSGGPYEQYF.

In its sample, this clone was seen a few times. The chain carries TRBV6-4 and TRBJ2-1, with D maybe TRBD1 (6 bases). Deletions cut 0 bases from V and 6 bases from J, with 9 bases between. The CDR3 totals 14 residues. Germline V lookup: CDR1 MRHNA, CDR2 SNTAGT. In nucleotides, the CDR3 is TGTGCCAGCAGTGACTCGATAGGGGGCAATGAGCAGTTCTTC. It specifies CASSDSIGGNEQFF.

The gene calls are TRBV6-6 and TRBJ1-1; TRBD1 is a possible D gene (6 bases). Germline values: CDR1 MNHNY, CDR2 SVGAGI (reference sequence). The CDR3 extends over 13 amino acids. V lost 0 bases and J lost 4, with 6 bases in between. CDR3 sequence (DNA): TGTGCCAGCAGTTACTCACAGGGCACTGAAGCTTTCTTT. It specifies CASSYSQGTEAFF.

This clone was counted a few times. The chain couples TRBV19 to TRBJ2-2, with TRBD1 matching 7 bases. J gave up 3 bases and V 7 bases, and 11 bases lay outside the gene matches. Germline V gives CDR1 LNHDA, CDR2 SQIVND (reference sequence). There are 16 residues in the CDR3. CDR3 in amino acids: CASTRGPVGDTGELFF. CDR3 nucleotide sequence: TGTGCCAGTACAAGGGGGCCAGTCGGAGACACCGGGGAGCTGTTTTTT.

The rearrangement uses TRBV11-3 and TRBJ2-2, with D possibly matching TRBD2 (6 bases). Germline V CDR1 and CDR2: SGHNT, YENEEA. V was trimmed by 1 base and J by 3 bases, leaving 15 bases between them. The CDR3 runs to 17 residues. Written as DNA, the CDR3 is TGTGCCAGCAGCTTAGGGCGGGGCACGTATGACACCGGGGAGCTGTTTTTT. Residues: CASSLGRGTYDTGELFF.

This clone was recorded only once. The rearrangement joins TRBV30 to TRBJ2-7, with D maybe TRBD2 (6 bases). V lost 5 bases and J lost 2, with 16 bases in between. Germline V lookup: CDR1 GTSNPN, CDR2 SVGIG (reference sequence). The CDR3 consists of 14 residues. CDR3 residues: CAWVRPGLPYEQYF. The CDR3 DNA is TGTGCCTGGGTCCGTCCGGGACTTCCCTACGAGCAGTACTTC. Filled out from reference TRBV30 and TRBJ2-7, the complete variable domain reads SQTIHQWPATLVQPVGSPLSLECTVEGTSNPNLYWYRQAAGRGLQLLFYSVGIGQISSEVPQNLSASRPQDRQFILSSKKLLLSDSGFYLCAWVRPGLPYEQYFGPGTRLTVT.

This chain uses TRBV11-2 with TRBJ1-3; D is uncertain. V dropped 5 bases and J dropped 9 bases, with 17 bases sitting between them. CDR1 and CDR2 from the germline V gene are SGHAT and FQNNGV. The CDR3 runs to 14 residues. CDR3 in DNA: TGTGCCAGCAGCACCGTCATAGGGCGGGGCACCATATATTTT. This encodes CASSTVIGRGTIYF.

V is TRBV19 and J is TRBJ1-4, with D perhaps TRBD1 (6 bases). The CDR3 length is 14 residues. Between the trimmed V and J ends, which lost 4 bases and 13 bases, there was a span of 19 bases. Germline CDR1 and CDR2: LNHDA and SQIVND (reference sequence). The DNA for the CDR3 is TGTGCCAGTAGTAGTCAGGGGTTATTGGGAAGACTGTTTTTT. This translates into CASSSQGLLGRLFF.

This clone was seen a few times. The rearrangement links TRBV5-1 to TRBJ2-3; TRBD2 agrees at 11 bases. V lost 1 base and J lost 3; bases outside the gene matches: 13. The CDR3 extends over 19 amino acids. Germline-derived CDR1 and CDR2 are SGHRS and YFSETQ. CDR3 amino acids: CASSLYSLGLAGGTDTQYF. Here the CDR3 DNA reads TGCGCCAGCAGCTTGTACAGTCTAGGACTAGCGGGTGGGACAGATACGCAGTATTTT.

The chain links TRBV27 to TRBJ2-6, with no clear D. Germline CDR1 is MNHEY and CDR2 is SMNVEV (reference sequence). V was trimmed by 3 bases and J by 0 bases, leaving 9 bases between them. The CDR3 has 16 residues. The CDR3 DNA reads TGTGCCAGCAGTTTTAGACTGACCTCTGGGGCCAACGTCCTGACTTTC. This translates into CASSFRLTSGANVLTF. Complete variable domain (other parts from reference TRBV27 and TRBJ2-6): EAQVTQNPRYLITVTGKKLTVTCSQNMNHEYMSWYRQDPGLGLRQIYYSMNVEVTDKGDVPEGYKVSRKEKRNFPLILESPSPNQTSLYFCASSFRLTSGANVLTFGAGSRLTVL.

This clone was detected once. This chain connects TRBV6-4 to TRBJ2-1, with 7 bases aligning to TRBD1. Unmatched junction bases numbered 1, after V lost 4 bases and J lost 1 base. This CDR3 has 14 amino acids. Per germline, CDR1 MRHNA and CDR2 SNTAGT. Written as DNA, the CDR3 is TGTGCCAGCAGTGGACAGGGATCCTACAATGAGCAGTTCTTC. It is translated as CASSGQGSYNEQFF.

Remarks on this clone: One end of the junction is discordant with germline, which a read error may explain. The chain's CDR3 is CSSSSTGNEQFF. The CDR3 DNA reads TGTTCCAGCAGCAGCACCGGGAATGAGCAGTTCTTC. This rearrangement joins TRBV7-9 to TRBJ2-1; D not resolved. Germline V gives CDR1 SEHNR, CDR2 FQNEAQ (reference sequence). CDR3 length: 12 amino acids.

The CDR3 sequence: CASSSGETQYF. In DNA, the CDR3 is TGTGCCAGTAGTTCCGGAGAGACCCAGTACTTC. The chain employs TRBV19 and TRBJ2-5; D unresolved. The CDR3 loop spans 11 amino acids. V was clipped by 5 bases and J by 4 bases, with 5 bases between them. Germline CDR1 and CDR2: LNHDA and SQIVND (reference sequence).

The chain has TRBV5-1 and TRBJ1-1; 7 nucleotides align to TRBD1. The CDR3 consists of 15 residues. V was clipped by 0 bases and J by 4 bases; unmatched bases: 6. Per the germline V gene, CDR1 is SGHRS and CDR2 is YFSETQ. CDR3 loop: CASSLAGGGVTEAFF. Written as DNA, the CDR3 is TGCGCCAGCAGCTTGGCCGGAGGGGGCGTCACTGAAGCTTTCTTT.

This clone was picked up a small number of times. The rearrangement links TRBV9 to TRBJ1-1; D perhaps matches TRBD1 (6 bases). Germline V CDR1 and CDR2: SGDLS, YYNGEE. The CDR3 sequence is 15 residues long. The germline V and J ends were trimmed by 2 bases and 4 bases, with 15 bases remaining between them. CDR3: CASSVGAGSSTEAFF. CDR3 DNA: TGTGCCAGCAGCGTGGGGGCAGGGTCGAGCACTGAAGCTTTCTTT.

The chain combines TRBV18 with TRBJ1-4; the D gene is possibly TRBD1 (5 bases). The germline V gene encodes CDR1 KGHSH and CDR2 LQKENI. V was pared by 5 bases and J by 4 bases, with 8 bases between. The CDR3 sequence is 13 residues long. In nucleotides, the CDR3 is TGTGCCAGCTCAGCAGGGATTAATGAAAAACTGTTTTTT. It is translated as CASSAGINEKLFF.

This rearrangement joins TRBV4-2 to TRBJ1-1, with D possibly being TRBD1 (6 bases). Looked up from germline, CDR1 is LGHNA and CDR2 is YNFKEQ. This CDR3 is 14 amino acids long. Trimming removed 2 bases from V and 6 bases from J, with 13 bases in between. As DNA, the CDR3 is TGTGCCAGCAGCCAATCAAGGGGGTTCGCTGAAGCTTTCTTT. This encodes CASSQSRGFAEAFF.

In this sample, this clone turned up a few times. The chain couples TRBV27 to TRBJ2-1; D is perhaps TRBD2 (5 bases). Per germline, CDR1 MNHEY and CDR2 SMNVEV (reference sequence). The CDR3 sequence is 14 residues long. V lost 5 bases and J lost 9, with 17 bases in between. This CDR3 is CASSAGLLWREQFF. As DNA, the CDR3 is TGTGCCAGCAGTGCCGGACTCCTCTGGCGTGAGCAGTTCTTC.

This rearrangement joins TRBV18 to TRBJ1-1; the D is unclear. The CDR3 runs to 14 residues. CDR1 KGHSH and CDR2 LQKENI come from the germline V gene. Trimming shortened V by 1 base and J by 1 base, and 7 bases separated the two germline ends. The chain's CDR3 is CASSPRLENTEAFF. In DNA form, the CDR3 reads TGTGCCAGCTCACCACGGCTTGAGAACACTGAAGCTTTCTTT.

The chain joins TRBV7-3 to TRBJ2-5; 9 bases line up with TRBD2. The V and J ends lost 5 bases and 2 bases, in that order; junction bases with no gene match: 6. The CDR3 runs 15 residues. Germline CDR1 is SGHTA and CDR2 is FQGTGA. The DNA of the CDR3 is TGTGCCAGCAGCCTAGGACTAGCGAGGCAAGAGACCCAGTACTTC. It specifies CASSLGLARQETQYF. The whole variable domain, filled in from reference TRBV7-3 and TRBJ2-5, reads GAGVSQTPSNKVTEKGKYVELRCDPISGHTALYWYRQSLGQGPEFLIYFQGTGAADDSGLPNDRFFAVRPEGSVSTLKIQRTERGDSAVYLCASSLGLARQETQYFGPGTRLLVL.